This TCR beta chain was sequenced in a study of shared clonotypes between healthy human individuals. Study summary: The donor pool was made up of a couple of women and a few men aged 18 to 49. General study findings and limits: With a handful of donors compared, around 5% of naive CD4 clonotypes were shared. Estimated clonotype richness was generally higher in naive than memory subsets.

CD45RO-negative, CCR7-positively selected cells formed the naive CD8 fraction, excluding terminally differentiated effector memory CD45RA+ cells. With respect to this clone: Antigen specificity is unknown.

V was clipped by 5 bases and J by 2 bases, with 10 bases between them. CDR1 MNHEY and CDR2 SMNVEV come from the germline V gene (reference sequence). The CDR3 spans 13 residues. Assay used: immunoSEQ multiplex PCR; TCRdb lists only in-frame clones, some missing. The repertoire holds roughly 2,000,000 clones, with around 95% as singletons. This receptor was identified in a man younger than 35 in good health. Some clones in this sample may be carry-over from other donors' samples. Sequenced sample: naive CD8+ T cells from PBMCs. The rearrangement joins TRBV27 to TRBJ2-7; a possible D gene is TRBD2 (5 bases). CDR3 residues: CASSQDWAYEQYF. The CDR3 DNA is TGTGCCAGCAGTCAGGACTGGGCCTACGAGCAGTACTTC.